Sequencing of this TCR beta chain was carried out in a study of CD8 T cells in ankylosing spondylitis (TCRdb year 2017). In terms of the full investigation: The study set out to find disease-linked TCR variants by profiling T cell receptor beta repertoires in ankylosing spondylitis patients and healthy donors. In total, the full study cohort was made up of roughly 110 healthy donors and more than 20 ankylosing spondylitis patients. Peripheral blood samples were taken, and synovial fluid was additionally collected from ankylosing spondylitis patients.

This clonotype was observed a handful of times. No antigen is known for it. Base-call qualities are not available, and no considerably larger clone is one nucleotide away. Instrument on record: Illumina HiSeq 2500. TCR beta libraries were prepared by quantitative 5'-RACE with molecular barcodes. The original pipeline was this. Disease-linked TCR variants were identified with a new computational method built on a probabilistic model of VDJ rearrangement. Clones were called with MiXCR by TCRdb after fastp trimmed the public reads at Q25, and only in-frame beta chains were retained. Records with the same CDR3 protein are collapsed into one entry carrying the most frequent genes and DNA. These V and J calls rely on TCRdb rather than the paper's analysis. This sample lists just under 550,000 distinct CDR3 sequences; 12% were detected once. Of the sample, approximately 7% is held by the ten largest clones.

Beyond this particular receptor, the publication reports: A CD8+ phenotype was shown by the disease-linked clones, which were found at relatively low frequencies in peripheral blood. Significant enrichment of the disease-linked clones was reported in matched synovial fluid samples from ankylosing spondylitis patients. Some motif variants were previously reported in synovial fluid and blood of reactive arthritis patients, suggesting common disease-initiation mechanisms. Blood from ankylosing spondylitis patients appeared to be characterized by a TCR beta motif made up of under 10 highly homologous amino acid variants.

CDR1 and CDR2, looked up from the germline V gene (reference sequence), are GTSNPN and SVGIG. V is cut by 8 bases and J by 2 bases, and the space between the germline ends is 8 bases. The CDR3 spans 11 residues, from the cysteine through the phenylalanine. The kept DNA is CDR3 alone, 33 bases in frame from the first base. In this chain, TRBV30 is recombined with TRBJ2-3; a tentative D call is TRBD2 (6 bases match). The receptor was isolated from a male donor with ankylosing spondylitis. The specimen sequenced was blood, either unsorted or a sorted T cell fraction (not recorded which). CDR3 protein: CAGGTTDTQYF. The DNA sequence reads TGTGCCGGAGGGACCACAGATACGCAGTATTTT.